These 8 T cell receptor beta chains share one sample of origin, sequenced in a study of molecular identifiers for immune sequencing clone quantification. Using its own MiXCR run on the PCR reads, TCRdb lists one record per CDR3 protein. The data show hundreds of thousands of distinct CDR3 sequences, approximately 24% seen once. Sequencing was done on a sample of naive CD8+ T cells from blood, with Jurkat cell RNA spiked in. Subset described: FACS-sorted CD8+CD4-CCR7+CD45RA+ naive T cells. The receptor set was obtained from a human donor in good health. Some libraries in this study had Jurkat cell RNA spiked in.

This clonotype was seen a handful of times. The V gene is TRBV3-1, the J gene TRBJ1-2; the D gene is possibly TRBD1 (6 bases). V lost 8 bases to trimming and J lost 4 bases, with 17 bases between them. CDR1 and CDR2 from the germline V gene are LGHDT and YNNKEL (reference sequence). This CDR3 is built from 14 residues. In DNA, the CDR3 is TGTGCCAGCCGAAGAAACAGGGACACCTATGGCTACACCTTC. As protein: CASRRNRDTYGYTF.

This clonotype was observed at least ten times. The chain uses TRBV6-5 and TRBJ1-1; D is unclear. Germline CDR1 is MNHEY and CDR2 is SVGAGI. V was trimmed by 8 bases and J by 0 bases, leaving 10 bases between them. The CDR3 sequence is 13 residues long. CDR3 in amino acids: CASWNGVNTEAFF. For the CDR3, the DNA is TGTGCCAGCTGGAACGGGGTGAACACTGAAGCTTTCTTT.

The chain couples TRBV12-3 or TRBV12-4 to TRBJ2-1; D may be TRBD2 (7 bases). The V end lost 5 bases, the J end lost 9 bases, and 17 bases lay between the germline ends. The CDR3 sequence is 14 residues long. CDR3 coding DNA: TGTGCCAGCAGTCCGTCTCGAGGGGGGGGTGAGCAGTTCTTC. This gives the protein CASSPSRGGGEQFF.

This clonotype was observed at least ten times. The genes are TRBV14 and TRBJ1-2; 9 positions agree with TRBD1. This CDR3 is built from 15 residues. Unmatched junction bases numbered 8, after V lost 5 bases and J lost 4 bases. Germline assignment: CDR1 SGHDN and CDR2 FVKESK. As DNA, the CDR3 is TGTGCCAGCAGCAAATGGACAGGGGTCATCTATGGCTACACCTTC. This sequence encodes CASSKWTGVIYGYTF.

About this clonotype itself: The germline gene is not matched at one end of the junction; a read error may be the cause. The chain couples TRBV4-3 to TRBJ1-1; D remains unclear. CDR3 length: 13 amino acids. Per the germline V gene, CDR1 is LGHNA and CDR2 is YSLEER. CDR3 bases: TGCGCCAGCGGCCACGAGCCTGGGTCTGAAGCTTTCTTT. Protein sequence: CASGHEPGSEAFF.

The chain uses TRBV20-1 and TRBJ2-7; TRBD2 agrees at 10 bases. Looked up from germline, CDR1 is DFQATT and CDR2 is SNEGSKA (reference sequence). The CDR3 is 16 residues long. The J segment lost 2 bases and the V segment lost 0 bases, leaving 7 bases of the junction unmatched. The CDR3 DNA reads TGCAGTGCTAGAGATCGACTAGCGGGTCTTGCCTACGAGCAGTACTTC. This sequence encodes CSARDRLAGLAYEQYF.

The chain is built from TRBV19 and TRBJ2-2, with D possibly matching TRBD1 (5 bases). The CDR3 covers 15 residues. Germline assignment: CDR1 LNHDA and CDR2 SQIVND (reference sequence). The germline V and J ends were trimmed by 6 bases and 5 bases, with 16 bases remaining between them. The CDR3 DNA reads TGTGCCAGTAGGCCTGGGGCAGGGTTAACCGGGGAGCTGTTTTTT. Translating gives CASRPGAGLTGELFF.

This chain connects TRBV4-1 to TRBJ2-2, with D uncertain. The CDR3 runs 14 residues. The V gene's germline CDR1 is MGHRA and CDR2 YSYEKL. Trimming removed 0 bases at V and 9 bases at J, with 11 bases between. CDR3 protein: CASSQDLNVRELFF. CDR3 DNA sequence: TGCGCCAGCAGCCAAGATCTAAACGTACGGGAGCTGTTTTTT.